Listed below are T cell receptor beta chains from one sample, sequenced in a study of regulatory T cells in long-lasting Graves disease. TCRdb fed the multiplex PCR reads into MiXCR, producing one record per CDR3 protein. This table has hundreds of thousands of distinct CDR3 sequences, approximately 23% appearing once. Sequences were derived from peripheral blood mononuclear cells (PBMCs), sampled when the disease was refractory, from a patient treated with antithyroid drugs. The receptors shown here come from a female donor with Graves disease. Both conserved end residues are part of each CDR3. The order of the fields is V gene, D gene, clone size, J gene, CDR3 protein, CDR3 DNA. A D gene is named only where the DNA matches it firmly. Only part of the rows carry a size: once, few, many, or a class if the clone is expanded.

v_call: TRBV6-2/TRBV6-3; d_call: NA; clone_size: many; j_call: TRBJ2-5; cdr3_aa: CASSYSTGGVGETQYF; cdr3_nt: TGTGCCAGCAGTTACTCTACAGGAGGGGTGGGAGAGACCCAGTACTTC
v_call: TRBV30; d_call: NA; clone_size: NA; j_call: TRBJ2-3; cdr3_aa: CAWSVGQSSTDTQYF; cdr3_nt: TGTGCCTGGAGTGTAGGACAGTCAAGCACAGATACGCAGTATTTT
v_call: TRBV10-2; d_call: NA; clone_size: many; j_call: TRBJ1-5; cdr3_aa: CASSESHSNQPQHF; cdr3_nt: TGCGCCAGCAGTGAGTCACATAGCAATCAGCCCCAGCATTTT
v_call: TRBV6-1; d_call: TRBD1; clone_size: many; j_call: TRBJ1-2; cdr3_aa: CASSHMWRGRESYGYTF; cdr3_nt: TGTGCCAGCAGCCACATGTGGAGGGGGCGCGAGAGTTATGGCTACACCTTC
v_call: TRBV6-2/TRBV6-3; d_call: TRBD1; clone_size: NA; j_call: TRBJ2-1; cdr3_aa: CASSYRGQGAPESNEQFF; cdr3_nt: TGTGCCAGCAGTTACAGGGGACAGGGGGCGCCAGAATCCAATGAGCAGTTCTTC
v_call: TRBV14; d_call: TRBD2; clone_size: NA; j_call: TRBJ2-2; cdr3_aa: CASSPSGRGTGELFF; cdr3_nt: TGTGCCAGCAGCCCTAGCGGTAGAGGGACCGGGGAGCTGTTTTTT
v_call: TRBV6-2/TRBV6-3; d_call: NA; clone_size: NA; j_call: TRBJ1-1; cdr3_aa: CASSYSGGARAFF; cdr3_nt: TGTGCCAGCAGTTACAGCGGGGGGGCGCGCGCTTTCTTT
v_call: TRBV7-9; d_call: TRBD1; clone_size: many; j_call: TRBJ1-6; cdr3_aa: CASSSWTGDNSPLHF; cdr3_nt: TGTGCCAGCAGCTCTTGGACAGGGGATAATTCACCCCTCCACTTT
v_call: TRBV24-1; d_call: NA; clone_size: NA; j_call: TRBJ2-3; cdr3_aa: CATSDFGVSDTQYF; cdr3_nt: TGTGCCACCAGTGATTTTGGGGTATCCGATACGCAGTATTTT
v_call: TRBV12-3/TRBV12-4; d_call: TRBD1; clone_size: many; j_call: TRBJ2-7; cdr3_aa: CASSAGQGYEQYF; cdr3_nt: TGTGCCAGCAGCGCGGGACAGGGCTACGAGCAGTACTTC
v_call: TRBV25-1; d_call: NA; clone_size: many; j_call: TRBJ1-2; cdr3_aa: CASSALDIGYTF; cdr3_nt: TGTGCCAGCAGTGCGTTGGATATTGGCTACACCTTC
v_call: TRBV5-5; d_call: NA; clone_size: many; j_call: TRBJ1-1; cdr3_aa: CASSRNRNTEAFF; cdr3_nt: TGTGCCAGCAGCCGCAACCGGAACACTGAAGCTTTCTTT
v_call: TRBV7-2; d_call: NA; clone_size: NA; j_call: TRBJ2-3; cdr3_aa: CASSLASSTDTQYF; cdr3_nt: TGTGCCAGCAGCTTAGCGTCGTCCACAGATACGCAGTATTTT
v_call: TRBV6-2/TRBV6-3; d_call: TRBD1; clone_size: many; j_call: TRBJ1-2; cdr3_aa: CASSYSRGRGYGYTF; cdr3_nt: TGTGCCAGCAGTTACTCTCGTGGCAGGGGGTATGGCTACACCTTC
v_call: TRBV18; d_call: TRBD1; clone_size: NA; j_call: TRBJ2-7; cdr3_aa: CASSPQGTGAYEQYF; cdr3_nt: TGTGCCAGCTCACCACAGGGGACAGGAGCCTACGAGCAGTACTTC
v_call: TRBV28; d_call: NA; clone_size: many; j_call: TRBJ1-5; cdr3_aa: CAERQGSNQPQHF; cdr3_nt: TGTGCCGAGAGGCAGGGGAGCAATCAGCCCCAGCATTTT
v_call: TRBV7-9; d_call: NA; clone_size: many; j_call: TRBJ1-2; cdr3_aa: CASTLAGSLGGYTF; cdr3_nt: TGTGCCAGCACCTTAGCCGGATCCCTGGGGGGCTACACCTTC
v_call: TRBV24-1; d_call: TRBD2; clone_size: NA; j_call: TRBJ2-2; cdr3_aa: CATSDPIAGVTGELFF; cdr3_nt: TGTGCCACCAGTGACCCCATAGCGGGGGTTACCGGGGAGCTGTTTTTT
v_call: TRBV27; d_call: NA; clone_size: many; j_call: TRBJ2-7; cdr3_aa: CASSSTDSSEQYF; cdr3_nt: TGTGCCAGCAGTTCGACCGACAGTAGCGAGCAGTACTTC
v_call: TRBV6-1; d_call: NA; clone_size: many; j_call: TRBJ2-5; cdr3_aa: CASIGPRSQETQYF; cdr3_nt: TGTGCCAGCATCGGCCCCAGGTCCCAAGAGACCCAGTACTTC
v_call: TRBV6-9; d_call: TRBD1; clone_size: NA; j_call: TRBJ1-1; cdr3_aa: CASSSGQGAVTEAFF; cdr3_nt: TGTGCCAGCAGTTCCGGACAGGGGGCTGTCACTGAAGCTTTCTTT
v_call: TRBV6-1; d_call: TRBD1; clone_size: few; j_call: TRBJ2-7; cdr3_aa: CASSDGTGTGGYEQYF; cdr3_nt: TGTGCCAGCAGTGACGGTACCGGGACAGGGGGCTATGAGCAGTACTTC
v_call: TRBV7-2; d_call: NA; clone_size: many; j_call: TRBJ2-7; cdr3_aa: CASSPTQYEQYF; cdr3_nt: TGTGCCAGCAGCCCCACCCAGTACGAGCAGTACTTC
v_call: TRBV19; d_call: TRBD1; clone_size: many; j_call: TRBJ1-1; cdr3_aa: CASSIGLGGQMNTEAFF; cdr3_nt: TGTGCCAGTAGTATTGGGCTTGGGGGACAGATGAACACTGAAGCTTTCTTT
v_call: TRBV24-1; d_call: NA; clone_size: few; j_call: TRBJ2-1; cdr3_aa: CATSDFRPLRQEQFF; cdr3_nt: TGTGCCACCAGTGATTTCCGACCACTTCGCCAGGAGCAGTTCTTC
v_call: TRBV20-1; d_call: TRBD1; clone_size: many; j_call: TRBJ1-1; cdr3_aa: CSARKGADMNTEAFF; cdr3_nt: TGCAGTGCTCGAAAGGGGGCGGACATGAACACTGAAGCTTTCTTT
v_call: TRBV19; d_call: NA; clone_size: NA; j_call: TRBJ1-6; cdr3_aa: CASSTGGDSPLHF; cdr3_nt: TGTGCCAGTAGTACGGGTGGAGATTCACCCCTCCACTTT
v_call: TRBV7-9; d_call: TRBD1; clone_size: few; j_call: TRBJ2-7; cdr3_aa: CASSSTGTGVNPYEQYF; cdr3_nt: TGTGCCAGCAGCTCCACCGGGACAGGCGTCAATCCCTACGAGCAGTACTTC